The clone carrying this T cell receptor beta chain has only a few counts. What it recognizes is unknown. This sample is part of a study of T cell repertoires in cytomegalovirus infection. Study information: The public TCR beta signatures pointed to both CMV infection and matching HLA type.

TCRdb reprocessed the reads via MiXCR and lists one record per CDR3 protein. The repertoire holds approximately 170,000 distinct CDR3 sequences, more than 15% seen once, with approximately 18% in the top ten. Regarding the study as a whole: CMV-specific TCR beta clonotypes restricted by HLA-C dominated the ex vivo response.

The CDR3 sequence is 15 residues long. Germline V gene lookup returns CDR1 MNHEY and CDR2 SVGEGT. V dropped 0 bases and J dropped 3; count of bases not matched to a gene: 2. Material for sequencing was CD8+ T cells from PBMCs. The TCR originated in a human donor in good health (CMV status not recorded). Some clones in this sample may be carry-over from other donors' samples. V is TRBV6-2 or TRBV6-3 and J is TRBJ1-5; 7 bases are shared with TRBD1. For the CDR3, the DNA is TGTGCCAGCAGTTACTCGGGACAGCCCAATCAGCCCCAGCATTTT. The encoded protein is CASSYSGQPNQPQHF.